A single sample is the source of the 18 T cell receptor beta chains below, sequenced in a study of fetal regulatory T cell absence and autoimmunity. Clones were sequenced by immunoSEQ multiplex PCR, and TCRdb holds only the in-frame ones, with some missing. The sample includes around 100,000 clones, 55% to 75% seen only once; the top ten take roughly 2%. The source material was pancreas tissue. These receptors all stem from a male donor with IPEX syndrome.

The gene calls are TRBV19 and TRBJ1-6; maybe TRBD1 (6 bases). The CDR3 has 14 residues. Trimming removed 6 bases from V and 8 bases from J, with 14 bases in between. Germline CDR1 LNHDA, CDR2 SQIVND (reference sequence). CDR3 DNA: TGTGCCAGTAGGGAGACAGGCTTTGATTCACCCCTCCACTTT. Protein product: CASRETGFDSPLHF.

The chain couples TRBV2 to TRBJ2-1; D perhaps matches TRBD1 (6 bases). This CDR3 region has 14 residues. Germline lookup yields CDR1 SNHLY and CDR2 FYNNEI. V was trimmed by 3 bases and J by 2 bases, leaving 8 bases between them. The CDR3 nucleotides read TGTGCCAGCAGTGAGGGGACAACCTACAATGAGCAGTTCTTC. Translating gives CASSEGTTYNEQFF.

The chain links TRBV29-1 to TRBJ1-2; 7 bases fit TRBD1. Germline loops: CDR1 SQVTM, CDR2 ANQGSEA. The CDR3 sequence is 15 residues long. The J segment lost 2 bases and the V segment lost 2 bases, leaving 8 bases of the junction unmatched. The CDR3 DNA follows: TGCAGCGTTGAACGCTCGGGCAGGGGGAACTATGGCTACACCTTC. Protein sequence: CSVERSGRGNYGYTF.

J is TRBJ1-6 and V is TRBV5-5, with unresolved D. The CDR3 loop spans 15 amino acids. V was shortened by 2 bases and J by 6 bases, with 12 bases between the two germline ends. Germline loops: CDR1 SGHKS, CDR2 YYEKEE (reference sequence). The CDR3 DNA follows: TGTGCCAGCAGCTTAACACGGGCCGTTAATTCACCCCTCCACTTT. Translation gives CASSLTRAVNSPLHF.

The genes are TRBV29-1 and TRBJ1-5; no clear D gene. The CDR3 contains 13 residues. The germline V and J ends were trimmed by 0 bases and 1 base, with 4 bases remaining between them. Germline assignment: CDR1 SQVTM and CDR2 ANQGSEA. CDR3 sequence: CSVEEGSNQPQHF. The DNA of the CDR3 is TGCAGCGTTGAAGAGGGAAGCAATCAGCCCCAGCATTTT.

The chain couples TRBV11-2 to TRBJ2-7, with 7 positions matching TRBD1. Losses at the gene ends were 4 bases for V and 0 bases for J; bases not matched to a gene: 3. Germline values: CDR1 SGHAT, CDR2 FQNNGV. The CDR3 covers 14 residues. The CDR3 protein is CASSSGQFSYEQYF. The CDR3, as DNA: TGTGCCAGCAGCTCGGGACAGTTCTCCTACGAGCAGTACTTC.

This clone has a handful of counts. V and J are TRBV5-4 and TRBJ2-3, with D perhaps given as TRBD1 or TRBD2 (5 bases each). The CDR3 contains 14 residues. With 4 bases removed from V and 3 bases from J, the gap between germline ends came to 12 bases. Per the germline V gene, CDR1 is SGHNT and CDR2 is YYREEE (reference sequence). This CDR3 is CASSRPGTTDTQYF. The CDR3 DNA follows: TGTGCCAGCAGCCGTCCAGGGACGACAGATACGCAGTATTTT.

This clone has a handful of counts. DNA for the CDR3: TGTGCCAGCAGCTCCGGGACAGGGGGCGCGGGGACCGGGGAGCTGTTTTTT. Its protein product is CASSSGTGGAGTGELFF. The genes are TRBV27 and TRBJ2-2; 12 nucleotides match TRBD1. Trimming cost V 6 bases and J 5 bases; bases outside gene matches: 10. The V gene's germline CDR1 is MNHEY and CDR2 SMNVEV (reference sequence). This CDR3 has 17 residues.

This clone is a singleton in its sample. This rearrangement joins TRBV6-6 to TRBJ1-3; maybe TRBD1 (5 bases). V lost 6 bases to trimming and J lost 4 bases, with 13 bases between them. The CDR3 loop spans 14 amino acids. In germline, CDR1 is MNHNY, CDR2 SVGAGI (reference sequence). The CDR3 loop is CASRSGLLGNTIYF. The CDR3 DNA reads TGTGCCAGCAGGTCGGGACTGTTAGGAAACACCATATATTTT.

This clone occurred once. The chain couples TRBV14 to TRBJ1-2, with D maybe TRBD1 (5 bases). Trimming shortened V by 0 bases and J by 13 bases, and 9 bases separated the two germline ends. Germline V gene sequence: CDR1 SGHDN, CDR2 FVKESK. The CDR3 is made up of 11 amino acids. The CDR3 here is CASSQDREITF. The CDR3 bases are TGTGCCAGCAGCCAAGACAGGGAAATCACCTTC.

The V call is TRBV30, the J call TRBJ2-3, with 9 bases identical to TRBD1. This CDR3 has 15 amino acids. Germline loops: CDR1 GTSNPN, CDR2 SVGIG (reference sequence). Trimming removed 4 bases from V and 7 bases from J; junction bases left unmatched: 12. The CDR3 region is CAWTPSGTGHHTQYF. CDR3 bases: TGTGCCTGGACTCCTTCCGGGACAGGGCACCATACGCAGTATTTT.

This clone was recorded only once. This chain uses TRBV30 with TRBJ2-1; 13 positions agree with TRBD2. CDR3 length: 14 residues. Germline CDR1 is GTSNPN and CDR2 is SVGIG (reference sequence). The V and J ends lost 4 bases and 5 bases, in that order; junction bases with no gene match: 2. CDR3 in amino acids: CAWTGLAGDNEQFF. The CDR3 DNA reads as TGTGCCTGGACCGGACTAGCGGGGGACAATGAGCAGTTCTTC.

This chain uses TRBV19 with TRBJ2-3; D may match TRBD1 or TRBD2 (5 bases each). The germline V gene encodes CDR1 LNHDA and CDR2 SQIVND (reference sequence). The CDR3 consists of 15 residues. V was trimmed by 1 base and J by 1 base, leaving 9 bases between them. CDR3 DNA: TGTGCCAGTAGTATAGGGGGGTATGGCACAGATACGCAGTATTTT. This codes for CASSIGGYGTDTQYF.

As for this clone: A clone one base away is much larger, so this may be a read error. This chain links TRBV5-4 with TRBJ1-2; D uncertain. Germline CDR1 and CDR2: SGHNT and YYREEE (reference sequence). The CDR3 covers 12 residues. Trimming cost V 0 bases and J 4 bases, with 4 bases left between them. CDR3 DNA: TGTGCCAGCAGCTTGGACAGCTATGGCTACACCTTC. This codes for CASSLDSYGYTF.

This rearrangement joins TRBV11-2 to TRBJ1-2; D is unclear. V lost 1 base, J lost 6 bases, and 3 bases lay in between. Germline V CDR1 and CDR2: SGHAT, FQNNGV. This CDR3 has 11 amino acids. The CDR3 DNA reads TGTGCCAGCAGCTTAGGGGATGGCTACACCTTC. It is translated as CASSLGDGYTF.

This clone was counted a single time. Other DNA sequences in the same sample also yield this CDR3. The rearrangement uses TRBV5-6 and TRBJ2-7, with D perhaps matching TRBD1 (6 bases). The CDR3 spans 15 residues. The V gene lost 0 bases and the J gene lost 4 bases, with 14 bases spanning the gap. Germline CDR1 is SGHDT and CDR2 is YYEEEE. CDR3 region: CASSLGPRGPYEQYF. CDR3 coding DNA: TGTGCCAGCAGCTTGGGCCCCAGGGGACCGTACGAGCAGTACTTC. Full variable domain (rest looked up from reference TRBV5-6 and TRBJ2-7): DAGVTQSPTHLIKTRGQQVTLRCSPKSGHDTVSWYQQALGQGPQFIFQYYEEEERQRGNFPDRFSGHQFPNYSSELNVNALLLGDSALYLCASSLGPRGPYEQYFGPGTRLTVT.

This clone was seen a few times. The V and J genes are TRBV30 and TRBJ2-7; D not resolved. The CDR3 extends over 11 amino acids. Germline V gene data show CDR1 as GTSNPN and CDR2 as SVGIG (reference sequence). Trimming shortened V by 5 bases and J by 2 bases, and 7 bases separated the two germline ends. The CDR3 bases are TGTGCCTGGGCCGGAGCCTACGAGCAGTACTTC. Amino acid sequence: CAWAGAYEQYF.

The V and J genes are TRBV5-6 and TRBJ2-1; TRBD2 agrees at 7 bases. CDR3 length: 14 residues. Losses at the gene ends were 2 bases for V and 4 bases for J; bases not matched to a gene: 3. Germline CDR1 is SGHDT and CDR2 is YYEEEE. CDR3 in DNA: TGTGCCAGCAGCTTAGGCGGGGGATACAATGAGCAGTTCTTC. As protein: CASSLGGGYNEQFF.